This T cell receptor (beta chain) emerged from a study of identical twins' blood T cells. Study-wide results and caveats: Twins reportedly had markedly more similar V usage than unrelated donors, even among out-of-frame TCRbeta clonotypes.

The three twin pairs were reared together, likely meeting the same infections. In regard to this clonotype: Its antigen is unknown.

Per the study methods: Clonotypes per individual ranged from about 85,000 to nearly 500,000. One entry per CDR3 protein results from TCRdb running MiXCR on the 5' RACE reads. Clone size and V and J calls follow TCRdb, not the original study. The top ten hold roughly 5.5% of the sample, which has a few hundred thousand distinct CDR3 sequences, approximately 30% seen once. The source of this sequence is a woman between 18 and 49 years old in good health. The sequencing sample was made of PBMCs.

CDR3 residues: CASSLLAEAGAFF. The CDR3 DNA reads TGTGCCAGCAGCTTATTGGCAGAAGCTGGAGCTTTCTTT. V is TRBV7-8 and J is TRBJ1-1; D is uncertain. Germline V gene sequence: CDR1 SGHVS, CDR2 FQNEAQ. Trimming removed 2 bases from V and 10 bases from J, with 14 bases in between. The CDR3 spans 13 residues. The full variable domain, completed using reference TRBV7-8 and TRBJ1-1, is GAGVSQSPRYKVAKRGQDVALRCDPISGHVSLFWYQQALGQGPEFLTYFQNEAQLDKSGLPSDRFFAERPEGSVSTLKIQRTQQEDSAVYLCASSLLAEAGAFFGQGTRLTVV.